The 6 T cell receptor beta chains in this list originate from one sample, sequenced in a study of vaccination and CD4 T cells after COVID-19 (dated by TCRdb to 2021 to 2024). The library was built by means of PCR. The sequencer listed for this sample is Illumina iSeq 100. DNA from cultured CD4+ T cells was subjected to TCR sequencing with the Oncomine TCR Beta short-read assay at the Johns Hopkins FTIC core. TCRdb trimmed public reads at Q25 via fastp, called clones via MiXCR and kept in-frame beta chains. Records with the same CDR3 protein are collapsed into one entry carrying the most frequent genes and DNA. The sample profile shows about 12,000 distinct CDR3 sequences; 79% of them were found once. The ten most abundant clones make up roughly 27% of the sample. This specimen's treatment or condition label, interpreted: approximately nine-day PBMC culture with coronavirus spike peptide pools or control peptides (ViraFEST assay).

For these TCRs, the target antigens are not known. Sequencing was carried out using CD4+ T cells from blood, cultured in vitro. The receptors originated from a human donor who had recovered from COVID-19.

The V and J genes are TRBV19 and TRBJ1-5, with a possible D match to TRBD1 (6 bases). V was cut by 7 bases and J by 1 base, with 17 bases left in between. Germline V lookup: CDR1 LNHDA, CDR2 SQIVND (reference sequence). The CDR3 totals 16 residues. The CDR3 reads CASIGFRGASNQPQHF. The CDR3 DNA reads as TGTGCCAGTATTGGGTTTCGGGGGGCAAGCAATCAGCCCCAGCATTTT.

The chain has TRBV7-9 and TRBJ2-2; no clear D gene. There are 13 residues in the CDR3. V was clipped by 5 bases and J by 5 bases, with 9 bases between them. CDR1 is SEHNR and CDR2 is FQNEAQ in the germline V gene (reference sequence). The CDR3 loop reads CASSPGLTGELFF. Here the CDR3 DNA reads TGTGCCAGCAGCCCGGGTCTTACCGGGGAGCTGTTTTTT.

The V gene is TRBV28, the J gene TRBJ1-1, with D perhaps TRBD1 (5 bases). With 10 bases removed from V and 5 bases from J, the gap between germline ends came to 20 bases. The CDR3 runs to 14 residues. CDR1 MDHEN and CDR2 SYDVKM come from the germline V gene. The CDR3 protein is CAITAGTSNTEAFF. DNA for the CDR3: TGTGCCATCACCGCCGGGACCTCTAATACTGAAGCTTTCTTT. Looking up the rest from reference TRBV28 and TRBJ1-1 gives the full variable domain: DVKVTQSSRYLVKRTGEKVFLECVQDMDHENMFWYRQDPGLGLRLIYFSYDVKMKEKGDIPEGYSVSREKKERFSLILESASTNQTSMYLCAITAGTSNTEAFFGQGTRLTVV.

The chain employs TRBV23-1 and TRBJ1-1; 7 bases line up with TRBD1. TRBV23-1 is known as an ORF, though its function is uncertain. The V segment lost 3 bases and the J segment 0 bases; nucleotides outside the gene matches: 7. The CDR3 runs 16 residues. The CDR3 reads CASSQFTGEMNTEAFF. CDR3 sequence (DNA): TGCGCCAGCAGTCAGTTTACAGGGGAAATGAACACTGAAGCTTTCTTT.

This CDR3 reads CASSESRAPGELFF. CDR3 nucleotide sequence: TGTGCCAGCAGTGAAAGCAGGGCTCCCGGGGAGCTGTTTTTT. The chain employs TRBV6-1 and TRBJ2-2, with D perhaps TRBD1 (5 bases). The CDR3 is made up of 14 amino acids. In germline, CDR1 is MNHNS, CDR2 SASEGT. Trimming removed 2 bases from V and 6 bases from J, with 10 bases in between.

The rearrangement joins TRBV7-8 to TRBJ2-2; 8 bases align to TRBD1. The ends lost 5 bases at V and 6 bases at J; junction bases unmatched: 11. Germline V gives CDR1 SGHVS, CDR2 FQNEAQ. This CDR3 is built from 16 residues. The CDR3 is CASSRLGQGAAGELFF. DNA for the CDR3: TGTGCCAGCAGCCGATTAGGGCAGGGGGCCGCCGGGGAGCTGTTTTTT.